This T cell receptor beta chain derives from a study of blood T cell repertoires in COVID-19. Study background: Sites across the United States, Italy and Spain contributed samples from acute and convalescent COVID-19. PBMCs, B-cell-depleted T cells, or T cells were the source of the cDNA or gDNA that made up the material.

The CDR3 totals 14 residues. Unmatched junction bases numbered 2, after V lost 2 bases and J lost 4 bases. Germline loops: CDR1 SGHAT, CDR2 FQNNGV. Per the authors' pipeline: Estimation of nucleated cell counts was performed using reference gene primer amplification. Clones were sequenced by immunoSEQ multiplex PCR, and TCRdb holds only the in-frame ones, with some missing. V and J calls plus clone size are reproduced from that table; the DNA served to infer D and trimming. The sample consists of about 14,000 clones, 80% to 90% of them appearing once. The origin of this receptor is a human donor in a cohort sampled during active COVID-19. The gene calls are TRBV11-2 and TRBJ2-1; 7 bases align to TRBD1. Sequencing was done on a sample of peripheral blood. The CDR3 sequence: CASSLRTGYNEQFF. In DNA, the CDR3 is TGTGCCAGCAGCTTACGGACAGGTTACAATGAGCAGTTCTTC.